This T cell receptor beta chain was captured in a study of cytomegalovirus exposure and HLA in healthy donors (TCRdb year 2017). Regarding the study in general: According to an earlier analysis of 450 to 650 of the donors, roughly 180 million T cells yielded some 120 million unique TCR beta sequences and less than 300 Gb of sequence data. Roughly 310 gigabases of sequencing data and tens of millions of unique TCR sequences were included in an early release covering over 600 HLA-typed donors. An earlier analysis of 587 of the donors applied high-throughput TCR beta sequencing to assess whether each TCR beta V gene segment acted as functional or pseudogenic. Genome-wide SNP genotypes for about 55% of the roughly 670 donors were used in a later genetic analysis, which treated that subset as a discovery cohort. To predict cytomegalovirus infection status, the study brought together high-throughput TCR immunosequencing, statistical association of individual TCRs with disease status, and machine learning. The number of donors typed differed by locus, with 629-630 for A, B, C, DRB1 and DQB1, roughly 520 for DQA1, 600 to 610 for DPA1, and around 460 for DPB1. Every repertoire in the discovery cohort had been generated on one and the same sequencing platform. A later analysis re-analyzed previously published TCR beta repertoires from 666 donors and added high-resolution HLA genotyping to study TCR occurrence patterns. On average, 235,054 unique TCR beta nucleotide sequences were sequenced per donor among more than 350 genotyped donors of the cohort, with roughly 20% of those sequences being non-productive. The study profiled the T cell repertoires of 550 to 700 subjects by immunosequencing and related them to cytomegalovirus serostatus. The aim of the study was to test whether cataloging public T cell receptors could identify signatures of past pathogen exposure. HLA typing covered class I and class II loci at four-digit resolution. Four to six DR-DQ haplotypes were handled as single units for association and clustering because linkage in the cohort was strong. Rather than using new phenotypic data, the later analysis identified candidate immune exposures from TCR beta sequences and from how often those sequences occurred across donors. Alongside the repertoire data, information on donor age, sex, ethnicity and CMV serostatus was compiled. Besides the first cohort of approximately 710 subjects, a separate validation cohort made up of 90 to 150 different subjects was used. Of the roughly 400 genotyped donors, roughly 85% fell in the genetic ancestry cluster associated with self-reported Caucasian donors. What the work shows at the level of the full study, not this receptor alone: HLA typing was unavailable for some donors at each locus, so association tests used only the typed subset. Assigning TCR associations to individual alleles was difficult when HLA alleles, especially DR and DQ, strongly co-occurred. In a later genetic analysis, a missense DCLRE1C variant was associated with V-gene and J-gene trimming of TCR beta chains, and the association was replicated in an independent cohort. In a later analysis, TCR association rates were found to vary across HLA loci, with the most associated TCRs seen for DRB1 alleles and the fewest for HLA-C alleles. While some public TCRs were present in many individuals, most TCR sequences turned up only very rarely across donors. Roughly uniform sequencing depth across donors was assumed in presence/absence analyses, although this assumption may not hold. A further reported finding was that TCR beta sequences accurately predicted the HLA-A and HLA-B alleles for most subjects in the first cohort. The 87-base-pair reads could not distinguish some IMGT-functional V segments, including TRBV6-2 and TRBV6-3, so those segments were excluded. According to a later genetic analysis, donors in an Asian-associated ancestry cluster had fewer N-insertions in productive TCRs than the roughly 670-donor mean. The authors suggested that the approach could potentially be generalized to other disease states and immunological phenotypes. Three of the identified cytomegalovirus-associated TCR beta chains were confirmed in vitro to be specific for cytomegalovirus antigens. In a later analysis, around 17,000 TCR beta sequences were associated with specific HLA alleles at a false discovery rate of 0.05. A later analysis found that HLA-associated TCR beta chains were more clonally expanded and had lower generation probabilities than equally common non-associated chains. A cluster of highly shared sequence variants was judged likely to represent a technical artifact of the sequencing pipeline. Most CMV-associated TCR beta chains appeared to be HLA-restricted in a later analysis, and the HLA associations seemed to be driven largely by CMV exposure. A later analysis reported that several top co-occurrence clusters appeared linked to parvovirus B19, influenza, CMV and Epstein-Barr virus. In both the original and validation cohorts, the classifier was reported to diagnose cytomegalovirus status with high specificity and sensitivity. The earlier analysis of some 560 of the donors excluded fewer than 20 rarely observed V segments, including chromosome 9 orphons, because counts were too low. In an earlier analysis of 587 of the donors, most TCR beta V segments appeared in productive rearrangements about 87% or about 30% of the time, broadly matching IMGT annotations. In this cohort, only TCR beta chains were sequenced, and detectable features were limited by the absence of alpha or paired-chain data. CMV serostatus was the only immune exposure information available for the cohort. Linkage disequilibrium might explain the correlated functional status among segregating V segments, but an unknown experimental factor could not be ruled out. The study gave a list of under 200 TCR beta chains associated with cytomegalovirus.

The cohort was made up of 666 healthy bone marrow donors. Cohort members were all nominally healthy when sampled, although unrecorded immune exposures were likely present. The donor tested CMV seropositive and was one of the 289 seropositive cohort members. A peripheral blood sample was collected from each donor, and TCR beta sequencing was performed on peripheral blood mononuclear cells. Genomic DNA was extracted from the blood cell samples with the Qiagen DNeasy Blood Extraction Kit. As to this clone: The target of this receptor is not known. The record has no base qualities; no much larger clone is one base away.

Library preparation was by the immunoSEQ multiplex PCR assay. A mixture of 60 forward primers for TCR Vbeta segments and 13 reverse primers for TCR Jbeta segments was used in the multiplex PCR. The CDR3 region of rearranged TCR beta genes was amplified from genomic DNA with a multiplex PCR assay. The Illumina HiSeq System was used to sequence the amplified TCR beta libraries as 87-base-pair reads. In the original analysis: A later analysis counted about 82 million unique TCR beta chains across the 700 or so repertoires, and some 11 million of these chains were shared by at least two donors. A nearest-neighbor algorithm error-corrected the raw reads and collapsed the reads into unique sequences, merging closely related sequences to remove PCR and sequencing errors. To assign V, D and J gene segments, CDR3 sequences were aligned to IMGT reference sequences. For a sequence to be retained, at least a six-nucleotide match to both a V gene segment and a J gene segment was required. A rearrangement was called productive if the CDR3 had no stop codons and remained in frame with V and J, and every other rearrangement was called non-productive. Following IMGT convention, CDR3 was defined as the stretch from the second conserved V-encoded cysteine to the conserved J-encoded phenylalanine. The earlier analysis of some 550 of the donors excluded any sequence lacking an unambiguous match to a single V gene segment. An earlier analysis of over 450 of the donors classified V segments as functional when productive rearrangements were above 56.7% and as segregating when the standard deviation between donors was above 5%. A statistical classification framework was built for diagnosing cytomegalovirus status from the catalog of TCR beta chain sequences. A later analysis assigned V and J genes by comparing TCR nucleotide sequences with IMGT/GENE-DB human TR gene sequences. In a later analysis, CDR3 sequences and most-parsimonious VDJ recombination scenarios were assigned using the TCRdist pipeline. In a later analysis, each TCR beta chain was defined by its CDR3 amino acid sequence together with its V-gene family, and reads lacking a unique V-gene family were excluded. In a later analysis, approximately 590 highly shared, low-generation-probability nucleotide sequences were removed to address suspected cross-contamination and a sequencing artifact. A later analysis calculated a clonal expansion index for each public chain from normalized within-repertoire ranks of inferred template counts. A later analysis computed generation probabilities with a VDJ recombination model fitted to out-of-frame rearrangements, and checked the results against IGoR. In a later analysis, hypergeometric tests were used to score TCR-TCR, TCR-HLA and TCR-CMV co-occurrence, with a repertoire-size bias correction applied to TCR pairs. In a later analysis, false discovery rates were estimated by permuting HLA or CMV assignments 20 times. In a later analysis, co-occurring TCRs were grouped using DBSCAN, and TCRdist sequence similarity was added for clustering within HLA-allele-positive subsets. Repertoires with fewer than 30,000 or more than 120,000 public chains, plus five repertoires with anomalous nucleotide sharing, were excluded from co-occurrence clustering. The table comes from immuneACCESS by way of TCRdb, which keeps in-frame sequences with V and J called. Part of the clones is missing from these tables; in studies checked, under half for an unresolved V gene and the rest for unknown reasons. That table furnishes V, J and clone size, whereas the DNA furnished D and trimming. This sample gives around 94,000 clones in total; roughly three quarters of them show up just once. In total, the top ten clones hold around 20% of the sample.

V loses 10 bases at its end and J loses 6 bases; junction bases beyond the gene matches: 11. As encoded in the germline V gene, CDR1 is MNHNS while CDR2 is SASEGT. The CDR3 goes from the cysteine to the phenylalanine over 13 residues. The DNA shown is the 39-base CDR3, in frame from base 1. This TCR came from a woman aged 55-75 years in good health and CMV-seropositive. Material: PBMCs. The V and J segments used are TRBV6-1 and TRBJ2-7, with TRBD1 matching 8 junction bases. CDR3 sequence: CATRTGRGSEQYF. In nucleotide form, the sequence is TGTGCCACAAGGACAGGGCGAGGTTCCGAGCAGTACTTC.